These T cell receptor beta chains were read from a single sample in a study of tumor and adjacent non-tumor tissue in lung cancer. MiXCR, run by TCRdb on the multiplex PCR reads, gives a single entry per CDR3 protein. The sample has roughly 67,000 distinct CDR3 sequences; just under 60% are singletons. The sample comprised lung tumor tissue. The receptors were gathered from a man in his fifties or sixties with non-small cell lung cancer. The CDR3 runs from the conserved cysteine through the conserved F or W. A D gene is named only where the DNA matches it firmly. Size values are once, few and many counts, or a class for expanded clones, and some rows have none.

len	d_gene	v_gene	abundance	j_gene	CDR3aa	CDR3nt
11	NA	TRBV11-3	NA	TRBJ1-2	CARHGARCYTF	TGTGCCCGACATGGGGCGCGTTGCTACACCTTT
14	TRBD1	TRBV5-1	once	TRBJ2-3	CASSLTDRADTQYF	TGTGCCAGCAGCTTGACCGACAGGGCTGATACGCAGTATTTT
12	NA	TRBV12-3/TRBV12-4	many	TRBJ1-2	CASSYTGGGYTF	TGTGCCAGCAGCTATACCGGGGGTGGCTACACCTTC
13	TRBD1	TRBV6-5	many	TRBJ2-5	CASSSTGEATQYF	TGTGCCAGCAGTTCGACAGGGGAGGCGACCCAGTACTTC
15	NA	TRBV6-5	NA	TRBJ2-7	CASSPRTTVTGEQYF	TGTGCCAGCAGTCCTCGGACTACAGTAACAGGAGAGCAGTACTTC
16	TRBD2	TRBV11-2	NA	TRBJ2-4	CASVPQLAASKNIQYF	TGTGCCAGCGTGCCTCAGCTAGCGGCCTCCAAAAACATTCAGTACTTC
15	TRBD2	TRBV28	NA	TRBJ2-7	CASSLSLAGGYEQYF	TGTGCCAGCAGTTTATCACTAGCGGGAGGATACGAGCAGTACTTC
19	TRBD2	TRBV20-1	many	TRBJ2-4	CSARLLGGLAGKGKAIQYF	TGCAGTGCTAGACTCCTAGGGGGACTAGCGGGAAAGGGTAAAGCTATTCAGTACTTC
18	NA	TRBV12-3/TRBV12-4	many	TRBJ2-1	CASHPRYRSVLAGNEQFF	TGTGCCAGCCACCCGAGATACCGATCAGTTTTGGCAGGCAATGAGCAGTTCTTC
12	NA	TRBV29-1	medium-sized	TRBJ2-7	CSVGSGAYEQYF	TGCAGCGTTGGATCGGGGGCTTACGAGCAGTACTTC
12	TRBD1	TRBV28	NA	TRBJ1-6	CASADRDSPLHF	TGTGCCAGCGCGGACAGGGATTCACCCCTCCACTTT
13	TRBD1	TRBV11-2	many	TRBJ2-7	CASSFGQGYEQYF	TGTGCCAGCAGCTTCGGACAGGGCTACGAGCAGTACTTC
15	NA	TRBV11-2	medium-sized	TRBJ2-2	CASSSLRGPPGELFF	TGTGCCAGCAGCTCACTTCGGGGGCCGCCCGGGGAGCTGTTTTTT
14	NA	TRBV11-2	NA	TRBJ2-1	CASSGARGGGEQFF	TGCGCCAGCAGCGGTGCCCGGGGTGGTGGTGAGCAGTTCTTC
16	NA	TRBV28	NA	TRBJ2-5	CASSLFGQSRGETKYF	TGTGCCAGCAGTTTATTTGGACAGAGTCGAGGGGAGACCAAGTACTTC
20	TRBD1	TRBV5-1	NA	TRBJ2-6	CTSSNDRVAFLASGANVLTF	TGCACCAGCAGCAACGACAGGGTGGCCTTCCTGGCTTCTGGGGCCAACGTCCTGACTTTC
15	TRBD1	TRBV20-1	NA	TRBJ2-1	CSATRTGGTYNEQFF	TGCAGTGCTACCCGGACAGGCGGCACCTACAATGAGCAGTTCTTC
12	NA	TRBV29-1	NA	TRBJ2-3	CIGVATTDTQYF	TGCATCGGGGTAGCGACCACAGATACACAGTATTTT
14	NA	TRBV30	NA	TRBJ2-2	CACTGKTRDGELFF	TGTGCCTGTACAGGGAAGACCCGCGACGGGGAGCTGTTCTTT
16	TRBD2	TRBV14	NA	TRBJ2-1	CSSSLIAGASYNEQFF	TGTTCCAGCAGCCTTATAGCGGGGGCCTCCTACAATGAGCAGTTCTTC
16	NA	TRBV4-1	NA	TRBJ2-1	CPSSQDWGREYNEKFF	TGCCCCAGCAGCCAAGACTGGGGCAGGGAATACAATGAGAAGTTCTTC
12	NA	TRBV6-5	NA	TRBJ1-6	CASAVKGSPFHF	TGTGCCAGCGCGGTCAAGGGTTCACCCTTCCACTTT
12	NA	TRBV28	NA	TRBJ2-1	CASSFSGYEQFF	TGTGCCAGCAGTTTTTCGGGTTATGAGCAGTTCTTC
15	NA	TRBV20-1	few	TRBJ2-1	CGARDTSRSYNEQFF	TGCGGTGCTAGAGATACGTCCCGCTCCTACAATGAGCAGTTCTTC
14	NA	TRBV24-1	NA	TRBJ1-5	CSTSRQANNQPQHF	TGTTCCACCTCTAGACAGGCTAACAATCAGCCCCAGCATTTT
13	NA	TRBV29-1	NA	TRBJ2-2	CSVQGPDTGELFF	TGCAGCGTCCAGGGTCCCGACACGGGGGAGCTGTTTTTC
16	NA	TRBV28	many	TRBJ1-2	CASSLGLQPGFYGYTF	TGTGCCAGCAGTTTGGGACTCCAGCCGGGATTCTATGGCTACACCTTC
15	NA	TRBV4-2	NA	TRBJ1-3	CASSVQVTVGNTIYF	TGTGCCAGCAGCGTACAGGTCACGGTTGGAAACACCATATATTTT
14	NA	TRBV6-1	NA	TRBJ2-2	CASAGYSNTGMLFF	TGTGCCTCCGCGGGCTATTCGAATACCGGGATGCTGTTTTTT
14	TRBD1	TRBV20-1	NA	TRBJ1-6	CSARTGLSASPLHF	TGCAGTGCTCGGACAGGGCTATCGGCTTCACCCCTCCACTTT
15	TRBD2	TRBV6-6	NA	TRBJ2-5	CTSSKLATLQETQYF	TGTACCAGCAGCAAACTAGCGACACTTCAAGAGACCCAGTACTTC
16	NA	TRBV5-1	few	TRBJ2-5	CASRGLASSVVETQYF	TGCGCCAGCAGGGGGCTAGCGAGTTCGGTGGTTGAGACCCAGTACTTC
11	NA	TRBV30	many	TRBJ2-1	CAWSGYNEQFF	TGTGCCTGGAGTGGGTACAATGAGCAGTTCTTC
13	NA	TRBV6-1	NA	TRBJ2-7	CANTWGMLYEQYF	TGTGCCAACACCTGGGGGATGTTGTACGAGCAGTACTTC
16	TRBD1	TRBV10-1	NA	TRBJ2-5	CSSSEKGTARQETQYF	TGCTCCAGCAGTGAGAAAGGGACAGCAAGACAAGAGACCCAATACTTC
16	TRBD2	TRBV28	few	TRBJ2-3	CASSSASSGSGDTQYF	TGTGCCAGCAGTTCAGCCTCGAGCGGGAGTGGGGATACGCAGTATTTT
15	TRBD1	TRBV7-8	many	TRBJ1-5	CASSPLVQGDQPQHF	TGTGCCAGCAGCCCCCTGGTCCAGGGGGATCAGCCCCAGCATTTT
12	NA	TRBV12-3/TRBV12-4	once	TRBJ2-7	CASCAHRDEQYF	TGTGCCAGCTGTGCTCATAGGGACGAGCAGTACTTC
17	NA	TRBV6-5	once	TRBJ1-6	CASRPISTVYYNSPLHF	TGTGCCAGCCGCCCAATTTCGACAGTCTACTATAATTCACCCCTCCACTTT
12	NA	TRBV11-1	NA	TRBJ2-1	CASSPQVDEHSF	TGTGCCAGCAGCCCCCAAGTCGATGAGCACTCCTTC
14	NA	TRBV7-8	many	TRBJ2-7	CASSLAGQGGEQYF	TGTGCCAGCAGCTTAGCTGGTCAGGGGGGCGAGCAGTACTTC
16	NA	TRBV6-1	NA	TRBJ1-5	CASNGDWAGNNQPQHF	TGTGCCAGCAATGGAGACTGGGCAGGCAACAATCAACCCCAACATTTT
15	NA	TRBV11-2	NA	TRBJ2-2	CASSNQPWEAEELFF	TGTGCCAGCAGTAATCAACCATGGGAGGCCGAGGAGCTGTTTTTT
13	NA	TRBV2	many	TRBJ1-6	CASMAEGNSPLHF	TGTGCCAGCATGGCCGAGGGAAATTCACCCCTCCACTTT
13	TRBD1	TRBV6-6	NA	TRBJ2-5	CAITGTANEIQYF	TGTGCCATCACCGGGACAGCAAATGAGATCCAGTACTTC
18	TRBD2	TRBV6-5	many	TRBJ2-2	CASSYSVTSGGPTGELFF	TGTGCCAGCAGTTACTCGGTTACTAGCGGGGGTCCCACCGGGGAGCTGTTTTTT
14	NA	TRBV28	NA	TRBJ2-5	CASSLGTEEETQYF	TGTGCCAGCAGTTTAGGGACGGAGGAAGAGACCCAGTACTTC
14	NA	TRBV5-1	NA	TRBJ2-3	CASRPNLASDTQYF	TGCGCCAGCAGGCCAAACCTCGCGTCAGATACGCAGTATTTT
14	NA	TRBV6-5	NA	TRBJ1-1	CVSSKATGGTEAFF	TGTGTCAGCAGTAAGGCTACGGGGGGCACTGAAGCTTTCTTT
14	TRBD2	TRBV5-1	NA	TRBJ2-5	CASSLEGGLGTRYF	TGCGCCAGCAGCTTGGAGGGAGGGCTCGGGACCCGGTACTTT